This T cell receptor (beta chain) was obtained from a study of post-analysis software for immune sequencing data. Comment on this clonotype: At one of its ends the junction is not consistent with the germline gene, which may arise from a read error.

Unique molecular identifiers featured in each of the TCR beta cDNA libraries. Each CDR3 protein is one row after TCRdb ran MiXCR on the PCR reads. The sample shows approximately 350,000 distinct CDR3 sequences, less than 40% of them seen only once. The sample was blood. The receptor comes from a girl aged 5-17 years with multiple sclerosis.

The CDR3 spells CASRYWRAYGYTF. CDR3 DNA sequence: TGTGCCAGCAGGTATTGGAGGGCTTATGGCTACACCTTC. J is TRBJ1-2 and V is TRBV6-9; D is ambiguous. Germline loops: CDR1 MNHGY, CDR2 SVAAGI. CDR3 length equals 13 residues.